One T cell receptor beta chain is described in this entry. Its antigen is currently unknown. The data belong to a study of cytomegalovirus exposure and HLA in healthy donors. Overall study results and limits: Highly shared variants forming one cluster were likely a sequencing artifact.

Trimming shortened V by 0 bases and J by 2 bases, and 19 bases separated the two germline ends. This CDR3 has 18 amino acids. CDR1 and CDR2 from the germline V gene are SNHLY and FYNNEI. PCR employed 60 Vbeta and 13 Jbeta primers. TCRdb's table, derived via immunoSEQ multiplex PCR, lists solely in-frame clones and lacks some. The sample records 150,000 to 200,000 clones, over 75% being singletons. The V and J genes are TRBV2 and TRBJ2-5; a weak D match, TRBD2 (6 bases). The receptor's source is a woman between 50 and 59 years old in good health and CMV-seronegative. Sequenced sample: PBMCs. Here the CDR3 reads CASSEAPIGGVGQETQYF. Here the CDR3 DNA reads TGTGCCAGCAGTGAAGCGCCCATAGGAGGGGTGGGGCAAGAGACCCAGTACTTC. The full variable domain, rest sourced from reference TRBV2 and TRBJ2-5, is EPEVTQTPSHQVTQMGQEVILRCVPISNHLYFYWYRQILGQKVEFLVSFYNNEISEKSEIFDDQFSVERPDGSNFTLKIRSTKLEDSAMYFCASSEAPIGGVGQETQYFGPGTRLLVL.